A single sample is the source of the 6 T cell receptor beta chains below, sequenced in a study of regulatory T cells in long-lasting Graves disease. For TCR beta, libraries came from iRepertoire HTBI primers and Arm-PCR of CDR3 regions. Using its own MiXCR run on the multiplex PCR reads, TCRdb lists one record per CDR3 protein. The sample shows 450,000 to 600,000 distinct CDR3 sequences, around an eighth of them seen only once. Time point reported: newly diagnosed GD, antithyroid drugs for less than 3 months. Generation of the TCR library employed RNA extracted from PBMCs. The data also belong to a second study, concerning T cells in Graves' hyperthyroidism and ophthalmopathy.

The source material was peripheral blood mononuclear cells (PBMCs), sampled at new diagnosis, from a patient treated with antithyroid drugs. These receptors came from a man aged 25 to 40 with Graves disease.

The V call is TRBV10-2, the J call TRBJ2-5, with a possible D match to TRBD1 (6 bases). CDR3 size: 13 residues. V dropped 7 bases and J dropped 1 base, with 10 bases sitting between them. Germline CDR1 reads WSHSY; CDR2 reads SAAADI. CDR3 coding DNA: TGCGCCAGCAACGGACAGCCCCAAGAGACCCAGTACTTC. Its protein product is CASNGQPQETQYF.

This clonotype came up many times. The rearrangement links TRBV18 to TRBJ2-7; D could derive from TRBD1 or TRBD2 (5 bases each). Germline V lookup: CDR1 KGHSH, CDR2 LQKENI. V lost 5 bases, J lost 0 bases, and 11 bases lay in between. The CDR3 covers 14 residues. Here the CDR3 reads CASSGAGSSYEQYF. The CDR3 DNA sequence: TGTGCCAGCTCAGGGGCAGGGAGCTCCTACGAGCAGTACTTC.

For this clonotype: Because the CDR3's place on the DNA is in doubt, the DNA is left out and the CDR3 is given as listed by TCRdb. The chain employs TRBV29-1 and TRBJ1-2. Inclusive of both ends, the CDR3 amounts to 11 amino acids. Germline lookup yields CDR1 SQVTM and CDR2 ANQGSEA. The CDR3 loop reads CSVPTDYGCTF.

This clonotype was recorded many times. J is TRBJ2-1 and V is TRBV6-2 or TRBV6-3; D call uncertain. The CDR3 consists of 13 residues. V was trimmed by 6 bases and J by 6 bases, leaving 12 bases between them. Germline values: CDR1 MNHEY, CDR2 SVGEGT. CDR3 residues: CASSYAPTNEQFF. DNA for the CDR3: TGTGCCAGCAGCTACGCCCCGACCAATGAGCAGTTCTTC.

This clonotype was recorded at least ten times. V is TRBV27 and J is TRBJ2-3, with D perhaps matching TRBD2 (6 bases). V lost 2 bases, J lost 4 bases, and 19 bases lay in between. The CDR3 spans 17 residues. Germline assignment: CDR1 MNHEY and CDR2 SMNVEV (reference sequence). CDR3: CASSLLPGSPTPDTQYF. The CDR3 DNA reads as TGTGCCAGCAGTTTACTCCCCGGGAGTCCAACGCCAGATACGCAGTATTTT.

The chain combines TRBV29-1 with TRBJ2-3; tentative D call: TRBD1 (6 bases). CDR1 and CDR2 (germline): SQVTM, ANQGSEA. The V end was cut by 4 bases, the J end by 0 bases, with 11 bases between. The CDR3 runs to 14 residues. The CDR3 loop is CSVGPGVSTDTQYF. CDR3 coding DNA: TGCAGCGTTGGTCCAGGGGTTAGCACAGATACGCAGTATTTT.